This T cell receptor (beta chain) was sequenced in a study of T cell responses to AZD1222 COVID-19 vaccine. The CDR3 covers 13 residues. Trimming took 2 bases from V and 8 from J, leaving 12 bases between them. Germline V gene lookup returns CDR1 SQVTM and CDR2 ANQGSEA. This table comes from immunoSEQ multiplex PCR, and its TCRdb copy is limited to in-frame clones, with some not included. Found here are 150,000 or so clones, about 90% of them singletons; the top ten hold around 3.8%. This TCR came from an adult who received the AZD1222 COVID-19 vaccine. Sequences were derived from peripheral blood, sampled 28 days after the second AZD1222 dose. The rearrangement links TRBV29-1 to TRBJ1-4; perhaps TRBD1 as D (6 bases). The CDR3 coding sequence is TGCAGCGTTGAACGCTTAGGGGGGGAAAAACTGTTTTTT. It yields the protein CSVERLGGEKLFF.